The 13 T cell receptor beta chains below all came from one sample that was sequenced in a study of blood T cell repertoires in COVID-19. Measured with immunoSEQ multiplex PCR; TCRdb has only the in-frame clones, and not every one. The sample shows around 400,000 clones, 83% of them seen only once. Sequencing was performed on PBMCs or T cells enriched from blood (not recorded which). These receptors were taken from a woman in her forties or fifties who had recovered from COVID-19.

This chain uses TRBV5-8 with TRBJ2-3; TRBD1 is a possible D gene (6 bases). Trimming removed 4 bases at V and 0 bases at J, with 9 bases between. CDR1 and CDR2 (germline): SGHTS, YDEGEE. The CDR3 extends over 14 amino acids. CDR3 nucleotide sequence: TGTGCCAGCAGCGGAGGACAGAGCACAGATACGCAGTATTTT. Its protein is CASSGGQSTDTQYF.

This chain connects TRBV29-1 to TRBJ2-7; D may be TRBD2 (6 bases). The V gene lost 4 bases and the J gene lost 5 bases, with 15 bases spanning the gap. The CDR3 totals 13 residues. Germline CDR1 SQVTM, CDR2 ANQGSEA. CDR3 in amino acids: CSVVRGSAHEQYF. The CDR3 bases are TGCAGCGTTGTTCGGGGGAGTGCCCACGAGCAGTACTTC.

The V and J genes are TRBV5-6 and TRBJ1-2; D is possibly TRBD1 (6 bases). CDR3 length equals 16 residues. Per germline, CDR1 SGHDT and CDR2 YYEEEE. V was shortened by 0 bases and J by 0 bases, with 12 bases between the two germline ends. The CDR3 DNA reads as TGTGCCAGCAGCTTGGGGACAGCAGGAGCTAACTATGGCTACACCTTC. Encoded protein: CASSLGTAGANYGYTF.

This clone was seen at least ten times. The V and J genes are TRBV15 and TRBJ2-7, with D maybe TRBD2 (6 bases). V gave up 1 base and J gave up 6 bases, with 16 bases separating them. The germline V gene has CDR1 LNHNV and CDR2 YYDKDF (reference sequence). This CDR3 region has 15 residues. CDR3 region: CATSRAHERVGEQYF. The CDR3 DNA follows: TGTGCCACCAGCAGAGCCCACGAGCGGGTGGGCGAGCAGTACTTC.

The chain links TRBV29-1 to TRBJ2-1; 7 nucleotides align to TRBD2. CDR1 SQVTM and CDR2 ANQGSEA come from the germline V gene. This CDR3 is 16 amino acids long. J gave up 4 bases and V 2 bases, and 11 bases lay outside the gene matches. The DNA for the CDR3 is TGCAGCGTTGAATTTATGAGAAGCGGGATATACAATGAGCAGTTCTTC. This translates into CSVEFMRSGIYNEQFF.

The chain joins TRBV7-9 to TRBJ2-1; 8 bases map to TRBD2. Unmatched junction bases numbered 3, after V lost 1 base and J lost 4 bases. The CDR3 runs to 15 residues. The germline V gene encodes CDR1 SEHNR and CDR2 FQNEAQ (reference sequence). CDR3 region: CASSLELADYNEQFF. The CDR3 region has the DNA TGTGCCAGCAGCTTAGAACTAGCGGATTACAATGAGCAGTTCTTC.

CDR3 protein: CASSQYVGPNNGGNTQYF. In DNA form, the CDR3 reads TGTGCCAGCAGCCAGTACGTCGGTCCGAATAACGGCGGGAATACGCAGTATTTT. This sequence joins TRBV7-2 and TRBJ2-3, with TRBD2 as a possible D gene (6 bases). Per germline, CDR1 SGHTA and CDR2 FQGNSA. The CDR3 has 18 amino acids. The germline V and J ends were trimmed by 5 bases and 7 bases, with 28 bases remaining between them.

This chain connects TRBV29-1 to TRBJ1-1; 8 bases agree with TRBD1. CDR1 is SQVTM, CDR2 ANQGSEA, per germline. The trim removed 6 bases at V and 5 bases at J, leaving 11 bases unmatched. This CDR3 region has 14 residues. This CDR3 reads CSVDRTGQFTEAFF. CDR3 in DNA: TGCAGCGTAGACCGGACAGGGCAATTTACTGAAGCTTTCTTT.

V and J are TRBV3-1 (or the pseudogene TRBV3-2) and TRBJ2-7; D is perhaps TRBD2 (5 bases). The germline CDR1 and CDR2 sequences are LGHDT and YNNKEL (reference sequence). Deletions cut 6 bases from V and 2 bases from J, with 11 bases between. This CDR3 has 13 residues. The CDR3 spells CASRGGQTYEQYF. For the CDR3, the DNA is TGTGCCAGCAGGGGCGGGCAGACCTACGAGCAGTACTTC.

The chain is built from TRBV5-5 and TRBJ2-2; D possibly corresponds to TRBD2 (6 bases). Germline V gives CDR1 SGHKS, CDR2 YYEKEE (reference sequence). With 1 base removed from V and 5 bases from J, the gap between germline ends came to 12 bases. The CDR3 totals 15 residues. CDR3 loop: CASSLRGSGTGELFF. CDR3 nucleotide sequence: TGTGCCAGCAGCTTGCGGGGGTCAGGTACCGGGGAGCTGTTTTTT.

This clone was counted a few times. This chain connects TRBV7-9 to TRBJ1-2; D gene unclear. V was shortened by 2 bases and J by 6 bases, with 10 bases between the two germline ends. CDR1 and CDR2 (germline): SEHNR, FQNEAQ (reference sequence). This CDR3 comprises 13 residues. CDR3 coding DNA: TGTGCCAGCAGCTTAAACGACTTCAATGGCTACACCTTC. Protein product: CASSLNDFNGYTF.

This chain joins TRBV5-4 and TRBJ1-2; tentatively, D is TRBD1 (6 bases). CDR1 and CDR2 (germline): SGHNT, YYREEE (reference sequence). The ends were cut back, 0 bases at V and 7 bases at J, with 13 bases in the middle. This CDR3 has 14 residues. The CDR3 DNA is TGTGCCAGCAGCTTGGACACAGGGTTTTTTGGCTACACCTTC. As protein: CASSLDTGFFGYTF.

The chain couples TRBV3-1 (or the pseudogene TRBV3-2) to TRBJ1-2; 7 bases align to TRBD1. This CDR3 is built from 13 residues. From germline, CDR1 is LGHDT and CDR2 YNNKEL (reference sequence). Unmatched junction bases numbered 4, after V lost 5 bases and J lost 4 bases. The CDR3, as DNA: TGTGCCAGCAGCTTGGGACAGATCTATGGCTACACCTTC. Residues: CASSLGQIYGYTF.